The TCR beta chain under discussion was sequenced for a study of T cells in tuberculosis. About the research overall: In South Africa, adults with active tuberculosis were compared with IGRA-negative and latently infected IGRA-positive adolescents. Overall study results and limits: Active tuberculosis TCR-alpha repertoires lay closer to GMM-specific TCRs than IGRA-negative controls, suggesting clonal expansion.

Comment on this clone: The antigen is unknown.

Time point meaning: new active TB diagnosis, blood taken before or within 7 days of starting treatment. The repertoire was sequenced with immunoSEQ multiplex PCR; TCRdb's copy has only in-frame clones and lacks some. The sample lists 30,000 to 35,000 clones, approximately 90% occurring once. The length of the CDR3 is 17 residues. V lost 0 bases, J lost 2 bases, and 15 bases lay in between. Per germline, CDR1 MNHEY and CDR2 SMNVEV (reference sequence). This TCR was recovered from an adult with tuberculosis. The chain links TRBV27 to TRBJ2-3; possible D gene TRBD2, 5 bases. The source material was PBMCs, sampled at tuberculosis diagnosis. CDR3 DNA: TGTGCCAGCAGTTTATCCAAGGTCAGCCGGGACACAGATACGCAGTATTTT. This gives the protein CASSLSKVSRDTDTQYF.